These 16 T cell receptor beta chains came from one sample sequenced in a study of cytomegalovirus exposure and HLA in healthy donors. The PCR contained 60 Vbeta and 13 Jbeta primers. Measured with immunoSEQ multiplex PCR; TCRdb has only the in-frame clones, and not every one. Here the sample spans around 150,000 clones, roughly 80% being singletons. The sequenced sample consisted of PBMCs. All receptors derive from a woman aged 25 to 39 in good health and CMV-seropositive.

The rearrangement uses TRBV5-1 and TRBJ2-1; a weak D match, TRBD1 (6 bases). CDR3 length equals 15 residues. V dropped 1 base and J dropped 9 bases, with 17 bases sitting between them. Germline CDR1 SGHRS, CDR2 YFSETQ. This CDR3 reads CASSLFGGQRSEQFF. For the CDR3, the DNA is TGCGCCAGCAGCTTGTTTGGGGGCCAGAGAAGTGAGCAGTTCTTC.

The chain is built from TRBV6-5 and TRBJ1-4; weak D call: TRBD1 (5 bases). The ends were cut back, 6 bases at V and 5 bases at J, with 10 bases in the middle. Germline V CDR1 and CDR2: MNHEY, SVGAGI. This CDR3 comprises 13 residues. DNA for the CDR3: TGTGCCAGCAGAGACAGTCCCAATGAAAAACTGTTTTTT. Translation gives CASRDSPNEKLFF.

The chain combines TRBV2 with TRBJ2-7, with 7 nucleotides matching TRBD1. From germline, CDR1 is SNHLY and CDR2 FYNNEI. V trimming: 7 bases; J trimming: 4 bases; junction bases outside the gene matches: 10. CDR3 size: 14 residues. CDR3 amino acids: CASIRSGTAYEQYF. The CDR3 coding sequence is TGTGCCAGCATCAGATCCGGGACAGCTTACGAGCAGTACTTC.

The chain combines TRBV6-5 with TRBJ2-6; D perhaps matches TRBD1 (6 bases). Trimming shortened V by 0 bases and J by 5 bases, and 11 bases separated the two germline ends. The V gene's germline CDR1 is MNHEY and CDR2 SVGAGI. This CDR3 comprises 16 residues. The CDR3 DNA follows: TGTGCCAGCAGTTACTCCGCGCAGGGGAGGGCCAACGTCCTGACTTTC. Its translation is CASSYSAQGRANVLTF.

V and J are TRBV6-5 and TRBJ2-2, with D tentatively TRBD1 (6 bases). This CDR3 region has 15 residues. Trimming removed 6 bases from V and 2 bases from J, with 13 bases in between. Germline V gene lookup returns CDR1 MNHEY and CDR2 SVGAGI. CDR3 sequence: CASRGQRTNTGELFF. CDR3 DNA: TGTGCCAGCAGAGGACAGAGGACTAACACCGGGGAGCTGTTTTTT.

The gene calls are TRBV28 and TRBJ1-2; no firm D call. The CDR3 loop spans 12 amino acids. The V gene lost 7 bases and the J gene lost 3 bases, with 9 bases spanning the gap. In germline, CDR1 is MDHEN, CDR2 SYDVKM. CDR3 sequence reads: CASTSLDYGYTF. CDR3 bases: TGTGCCAGCACCTCGTTAGACTATGGCTACACCTTC.

The chain combines TRBV16 with TRBJ2-5, with 8 nucleotides matching TRBD1. Trimming removed 1 base from V and 5 bases from J; junction bases left unmatched: 3. This CDR3 contains 14 residues. Germline CDR1 KGHSY, CDR2 FQNENV. CDR3 coding DNA: TGTGCCAGCAGCCAATGGGACAGGAGGGAGACCCAGTACTTC. Translated: CASSQWDRRETQYF.

The chain links TRBV5-4 to TRBJ2-1; 13 bases line up with TRBD2. The J segment lost 4 bases and the V segment lost 3 bases, leaving 1 base of the junction unmatched. This CDR3 is built from 15 residues. Germline V gives CDR1 SGHNT, CDR2 YYREEE (reference sequence). This chain's CDR3 is CASSSTSGGYNEQFF. CDR3 nucleotides: TGTGCCAGCAGCTCGACTAGCGGGGGGTACAATGAGCAGTTCTTC.

V is TRBV7-9 and J is TRBJ1-3; D is uncertain. The CDR3 extends over 14 amino acids. V was trimmed by 1 base and J by 2 bases, leaving 6 bases between them. Germline CDR1 and CDR2: SEHNR and FQNEAQ (reference sequence). CDR3 in amino acids: CASSLGGTGNTIYF. CDR3 DNA sequence: TGTGCCAGCAGCTTAGGAGGGACTGGAAACACCATATATTTT.

The chain joins TRBV10-3 to TRBJ2-5; 8 nucleotides agree with TRBD2. The CDR3 contains 14 residues. With V trimmed by 4 bases and J by 5 bases, 6 bases remained unmatched. The germline V gene encodes CDR1 ENHRY and CDR2 SYGVKD. The CDR3 spells CAISGGGRAETQYF. CDR3 coding DNA: TGTGCCATCAGTGGCGGGGGGCGAGCGGAGACCCAGTACTTC.

V gene TRBV5-1 combines with J gene TRBJ2-2; 8 bases fit TRBD1. Germline V CDR1 and CDR2: SGHRS, YFSETQ. V lost 0 bases and J lost 3; bases outside the gene matches: 4. The CDR3 sequence is 16 residues long. The CDR3 is CASSLGPGGHTGELFF. CDR3 nucleotide sequence: TGCGCCAGCAGCTTGGGCCCAGGGGGCCACACCGGGGAGCTGTTTTTT. The full variable domain, rest sourced from reference TRBV5-1 and TRBJ2-2, is KAGVTQTPRYLIKTRGQQVTLSCSPISGHRSVSWYQQTPGQGLQFLFEYFSETQRNKGNFPGRFSGRQFSNSRSEMNVSTLELGDSALYLCASSLGPGGHTGELFFGEGSRLTVL.

This clone was counted between two and nine times. The genes are TRBV4-3 and TRBJ2-7; 7 nucleotides align to TRBD1. V shed 0 bases and J 0 bases; nucleotides not matched to a gene: 2. Germline V gene sequence: CDR1 LGHNA, CDR2 YSLEER. This CDR3 is 15 amino acids long. CDR3 DNA: TGCGCCAGCAGCCAAGAGGGACAGATCTCCTACGAGCAGTACTTC. This sequence encodes CASSQEGQISYEQYF.

The chain uses TRBV18 and TRBJ1-6; maybe TRBD1 (5 bases). This CDR3 contains 14 residues. Germline V gene data show CDR1 as KGHSH and CDR2 as LQKENI. Trimming shortened V by 3 bases and J by 6 bases, and 9 bases separated the two germline ends. The CDR3 protein is CASSPGTFNSPLHF. DNA for the CDR3: TGTGCCAGCTCACCCGGGACTTTTAATTCACCCCTCCACTTT.

This clone was recorded a few times. The rearrangement links TRBV5-6 to TRBJ2-7, with TRBD1 identical over 7 bases. Germline lookup yields CDR1 SGHDT and CDR2 YYEEEE. This CDR3 has 13 amino acids. V gave up 4 bases and J gave up 3 bases; unmatched junction bases: 4. The CDR3 nucleotides read TGTGCCAGCAGCGACAGGGTCGTCTACGAGCAGTACTTC. Translation: CASSDRVVYEQYF.

The CDR3 region is CASSLEGQSNQPQHF. CDR3 DNA: TGTGCCAGCAGCTTAGAGGGACAGAGCAATCAGCCCCAGCATTTT. The V call is TRBV7-2, the J call TRBJ1-5; TRBD1 aligns across 7 bases. The germline V gene has CDR1 SGHTA and CDR2 FQGNSA. Losses at the gene ends were 1 base for V and 1 base for J; bases not matched to a gene: 1. This CDR3 region has 15 residues.

The genes are TRBV9 and TRBJ2-7, with 10 positions matching TRBD1. CDR1 and CDR2 (germline): SGDLS, YYNGEE. V lost 2 bases to trimming and J lost 3 bases; unmatched junction nucleotides: 2. This CDR3 spans 14 amino acids. CDR3 nucleotides: TGTGCCAGCAGCGTTGGGACAGGGGACTACGAGCAGTACTTC. Translated: CASSVGTGDYEQYF.